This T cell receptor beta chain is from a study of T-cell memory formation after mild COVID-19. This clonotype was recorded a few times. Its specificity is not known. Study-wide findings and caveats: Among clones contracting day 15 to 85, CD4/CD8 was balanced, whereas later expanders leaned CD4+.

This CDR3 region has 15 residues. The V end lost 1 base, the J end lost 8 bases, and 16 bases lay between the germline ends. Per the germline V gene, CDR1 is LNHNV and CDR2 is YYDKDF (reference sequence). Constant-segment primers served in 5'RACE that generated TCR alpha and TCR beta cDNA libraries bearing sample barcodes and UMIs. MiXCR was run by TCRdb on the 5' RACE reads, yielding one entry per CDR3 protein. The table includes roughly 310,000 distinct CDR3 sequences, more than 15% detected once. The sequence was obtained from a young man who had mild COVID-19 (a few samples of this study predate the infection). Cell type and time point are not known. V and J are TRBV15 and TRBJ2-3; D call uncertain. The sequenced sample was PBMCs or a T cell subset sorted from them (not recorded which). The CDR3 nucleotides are TGTGCCACCAGCAGAGGAACGGTACCGCCGGGTACGCAGTATTTT. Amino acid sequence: CATSRGTVPPGTQYF.